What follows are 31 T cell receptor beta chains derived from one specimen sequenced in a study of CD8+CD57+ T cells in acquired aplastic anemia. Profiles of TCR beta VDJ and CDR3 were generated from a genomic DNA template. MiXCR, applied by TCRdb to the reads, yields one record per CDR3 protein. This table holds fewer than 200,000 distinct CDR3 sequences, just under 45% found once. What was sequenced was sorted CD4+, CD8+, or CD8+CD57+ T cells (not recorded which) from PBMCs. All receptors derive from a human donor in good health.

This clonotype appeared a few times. As DNA, the CDR3 is TGTGCCATCAGGGCAGAAGAGACCCAGTACTTC. Amino acids: CAIRAEETQYF. The rearrangement links TRBV10-3 to TRBJ2-5, with unresolved D. The CDR3 covers 11 residues. Trimming left V 6 bases short and J 3 bases short, with 5 bases between. Germline V CDR1 and CDR2: ENHRY, SYGVKD.

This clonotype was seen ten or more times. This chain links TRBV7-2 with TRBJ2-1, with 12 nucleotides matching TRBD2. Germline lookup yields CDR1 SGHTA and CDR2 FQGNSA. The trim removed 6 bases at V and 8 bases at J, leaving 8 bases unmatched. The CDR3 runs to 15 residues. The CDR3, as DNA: TGTGCCAGCAGGATTGGACTAGCGGGATGGTATGAGCAGTTCTTC. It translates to CASRIGLAGWYEQFF.

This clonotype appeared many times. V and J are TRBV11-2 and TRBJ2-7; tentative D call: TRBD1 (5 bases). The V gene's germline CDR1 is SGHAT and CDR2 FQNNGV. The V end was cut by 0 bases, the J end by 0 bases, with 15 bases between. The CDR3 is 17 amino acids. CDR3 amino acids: CASSLDPIGASSYEQYF. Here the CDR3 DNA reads TGTGCCAGCAGCTTAGATCCGATAGGGGCGAGCTCCTACGAGCAGTACTTC.

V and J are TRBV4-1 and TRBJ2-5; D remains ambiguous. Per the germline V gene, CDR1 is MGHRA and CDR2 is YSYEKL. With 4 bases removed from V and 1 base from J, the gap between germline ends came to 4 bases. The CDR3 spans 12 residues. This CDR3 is CASSPTQETQYF. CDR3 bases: TGCGCCAGCAGCCCTACCCAAGAGACCCAGTACTTC.

CDR3 region: CASSLEGLGVAQFF. CDR3 in DNA: TGTGCCAGCAGCTTAGAGGGACTAGGGGTTGCGCAGTTCTTC. V gene TRBV7-3 combines with J gene TRBJ2-1; 8 bases line up with TRBD2. Germline loops: CDR1 SGHTA, CDR2 FQGTGA. The CDR3 totals 14 residues. After removal of 2 bases from V and 12 bases from J, the junction contained 9 bases not matched to a gene.

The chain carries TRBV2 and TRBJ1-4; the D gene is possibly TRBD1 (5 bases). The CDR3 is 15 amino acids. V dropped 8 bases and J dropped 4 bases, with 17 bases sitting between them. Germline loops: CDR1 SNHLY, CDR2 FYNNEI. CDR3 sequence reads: CASLLHGTDNEKLFF. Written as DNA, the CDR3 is TGTGCCAGCTTGTTGCACGGGACTGATAATGAAAAACTGTTTTTT.

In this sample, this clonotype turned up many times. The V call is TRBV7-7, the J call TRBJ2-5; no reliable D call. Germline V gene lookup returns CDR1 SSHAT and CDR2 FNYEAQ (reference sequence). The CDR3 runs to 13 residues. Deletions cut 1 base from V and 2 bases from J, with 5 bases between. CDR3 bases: TGTGCCAGCAGCTTAGTCCCTCAAGAGACCCAGTACTTC. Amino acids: CASSLVPQETQYF.

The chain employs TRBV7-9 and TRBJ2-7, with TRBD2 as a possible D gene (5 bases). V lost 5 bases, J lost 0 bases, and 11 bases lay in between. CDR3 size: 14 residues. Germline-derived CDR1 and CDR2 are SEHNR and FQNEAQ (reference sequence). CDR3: CASSRARGSYEQYF. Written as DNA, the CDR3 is TGTGCCAGCAGCCGGGCTCGGGGCTCCTACGAGCAGTACTTC.

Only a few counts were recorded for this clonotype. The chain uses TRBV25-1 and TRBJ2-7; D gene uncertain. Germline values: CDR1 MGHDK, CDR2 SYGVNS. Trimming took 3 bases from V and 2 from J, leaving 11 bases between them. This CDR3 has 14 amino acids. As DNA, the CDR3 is TGTGCCAGCAGTGACTATCCAGCCCCCTACGAGCAGTACTTC. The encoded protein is CASSDYPAPYEQYF.

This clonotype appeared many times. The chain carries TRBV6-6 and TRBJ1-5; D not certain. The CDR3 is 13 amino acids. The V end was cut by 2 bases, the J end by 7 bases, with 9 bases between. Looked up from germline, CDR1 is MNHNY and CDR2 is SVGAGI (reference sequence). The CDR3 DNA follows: TGTGCCAGCAGTTACGGGCAAGAACAGCCCCAGCATTTT. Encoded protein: CASSYGQEQPQHF.

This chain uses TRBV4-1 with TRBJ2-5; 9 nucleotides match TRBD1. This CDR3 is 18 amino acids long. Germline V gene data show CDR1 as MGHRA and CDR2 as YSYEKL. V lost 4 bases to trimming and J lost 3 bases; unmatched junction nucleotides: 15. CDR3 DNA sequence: TGCGCCAGCAGCCCCACGGGACAGGGAGGCGGCGGAGAAGAGACCCAGTACTTC. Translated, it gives CASSPTGQGGGGEETQYF.

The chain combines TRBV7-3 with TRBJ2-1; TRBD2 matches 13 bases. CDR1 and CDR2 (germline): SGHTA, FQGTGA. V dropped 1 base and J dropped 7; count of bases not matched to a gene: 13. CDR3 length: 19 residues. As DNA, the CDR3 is TGTGCCAGCAGCTTAAAACCCCTGGGGGGACTAGCGGGACTAAATGAGCAGTTCTTC. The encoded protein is CASSLKPLGGLAGLNEQFF.

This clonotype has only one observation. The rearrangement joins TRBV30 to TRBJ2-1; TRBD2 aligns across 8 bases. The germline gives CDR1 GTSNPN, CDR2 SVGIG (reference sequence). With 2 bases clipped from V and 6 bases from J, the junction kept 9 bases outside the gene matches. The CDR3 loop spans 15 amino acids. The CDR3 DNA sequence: TGTGCCTGGAGTAGGGGGATTAGCGGGACCAATGAGCAGTTCTTC. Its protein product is CAWSRGISGTNEQFF.

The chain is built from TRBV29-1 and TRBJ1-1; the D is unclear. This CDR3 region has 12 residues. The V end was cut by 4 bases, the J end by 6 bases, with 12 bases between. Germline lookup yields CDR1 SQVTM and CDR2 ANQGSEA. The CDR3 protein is CSVVAVFPEAFF. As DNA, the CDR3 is TGCAGCGTTGTCGCGGTGTTCCCTGAAGCTTTCTTT.

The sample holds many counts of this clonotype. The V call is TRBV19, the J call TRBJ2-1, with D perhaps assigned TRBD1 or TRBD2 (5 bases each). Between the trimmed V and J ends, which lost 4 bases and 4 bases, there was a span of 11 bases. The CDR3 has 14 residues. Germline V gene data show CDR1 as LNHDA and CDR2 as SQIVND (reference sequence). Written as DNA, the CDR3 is TGTGCCAGTAGTAGAGGGGTCCCGTACAATGAGCAGTTCTTC. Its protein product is CASSRGVPYNEQFF.

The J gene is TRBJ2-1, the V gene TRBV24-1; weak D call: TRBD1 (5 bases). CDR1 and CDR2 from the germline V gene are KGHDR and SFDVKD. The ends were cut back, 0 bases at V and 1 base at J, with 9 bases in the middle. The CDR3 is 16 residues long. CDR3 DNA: TGTGCCACCAGTGATTTGCAGACAGCATCCTACAATGAGCAGTTCTTC. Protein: CATSDLQTASYNEQFF.

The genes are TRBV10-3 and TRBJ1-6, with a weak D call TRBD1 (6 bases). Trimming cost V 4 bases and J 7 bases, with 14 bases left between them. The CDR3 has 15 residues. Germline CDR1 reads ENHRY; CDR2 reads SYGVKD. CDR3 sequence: CAISVGQGINSPLHF. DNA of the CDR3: TGTGCCATCAGTGTAGGTCAGGGGATAAATTCACCCCTCCACTTT.

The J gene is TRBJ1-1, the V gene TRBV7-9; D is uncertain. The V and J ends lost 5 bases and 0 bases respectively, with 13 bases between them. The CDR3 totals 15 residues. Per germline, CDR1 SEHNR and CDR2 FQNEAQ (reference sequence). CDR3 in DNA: TGTGCCAGCAGCCAAGCAGCGTCGGTGAACACTGAAGCTTTCTTT. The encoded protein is CASSQAASVNTEAFF.

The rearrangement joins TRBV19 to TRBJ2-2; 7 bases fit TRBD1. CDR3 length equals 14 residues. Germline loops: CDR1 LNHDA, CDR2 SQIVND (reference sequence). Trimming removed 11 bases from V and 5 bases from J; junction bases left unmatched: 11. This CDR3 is CAEDRAQTTGELFF. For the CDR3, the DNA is TGTGCCGAAGACAGGGCCCAGACAACCGGGGAGCTGTTTTTT.

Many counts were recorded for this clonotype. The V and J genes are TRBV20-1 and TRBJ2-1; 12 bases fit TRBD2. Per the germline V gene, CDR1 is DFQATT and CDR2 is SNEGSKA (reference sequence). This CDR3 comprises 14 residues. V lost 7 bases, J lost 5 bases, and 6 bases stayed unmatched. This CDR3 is CSVSSGRAHNEQFF. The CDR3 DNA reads TGCAGTGTTTCTAGCGGGAGGGCCCACAATGAGCAGTTCTTC.

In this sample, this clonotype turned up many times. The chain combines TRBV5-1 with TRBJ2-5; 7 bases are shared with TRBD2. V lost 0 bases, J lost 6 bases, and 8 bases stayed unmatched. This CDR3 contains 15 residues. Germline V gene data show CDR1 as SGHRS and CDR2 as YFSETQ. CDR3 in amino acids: CASSLGSGGSQTQYF. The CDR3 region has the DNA TGCGCCAGCAGCTTGGGATCGGGAGGTAGCCAGACCCAGTACTTC.

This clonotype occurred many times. The CDR3 region is CATRQGTGPGTIYF. In DNA form, the CDR3 reads TGTGCCACCCGACAGGGTACCGGACCTGGCACCATATATTTT. The V gene is TRBV10-3, the J gene TRBJ1-3; TRBD1 agrees at 7 bases. V gave up 10 bases and J gave up 9 bases; unmatched junction bases: 15. The CDR3 has 14 amino acids. The germline V gene has CDR1 ENHRY and CDR2 SYGVKD.

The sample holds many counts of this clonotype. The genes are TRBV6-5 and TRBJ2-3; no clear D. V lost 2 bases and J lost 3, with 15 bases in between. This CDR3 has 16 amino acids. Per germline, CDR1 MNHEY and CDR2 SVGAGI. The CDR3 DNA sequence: TGTGCCAGCAGTTACGGGCAGTCACCGAGGACAGATACGCAGTATTTT. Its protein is CASSYGQSPRTDTQYF.

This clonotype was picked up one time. The CDR3 nucleotides are TGCGCCAGCAGCAAGGTGGGTCGCATAGAAAACACCGGGGAGCTGTTTTTT. Encoded protein: CASSKVGRIENTGELFF. J is TRBJ2-2 and V is TRBV4-1; the D is unclear. Germline V gene lookup returns CDR1 MGHRA and CDR2 YSYEKL. Between the trimmed V and J ends, which lost 5 bases and 2 bases, there was a span of 18 bases. CDR3 length equals 17 residues.

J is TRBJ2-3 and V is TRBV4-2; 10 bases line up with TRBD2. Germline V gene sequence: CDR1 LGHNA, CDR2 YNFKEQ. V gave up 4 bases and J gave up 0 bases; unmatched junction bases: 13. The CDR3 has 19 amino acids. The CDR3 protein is CASSPPRGTSDSSTDTQYF. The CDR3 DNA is TGTGCCAGCAGCCCACCCCGGGGGACTAGCGATTCTAGCACAGATACGCAGTATTTT.

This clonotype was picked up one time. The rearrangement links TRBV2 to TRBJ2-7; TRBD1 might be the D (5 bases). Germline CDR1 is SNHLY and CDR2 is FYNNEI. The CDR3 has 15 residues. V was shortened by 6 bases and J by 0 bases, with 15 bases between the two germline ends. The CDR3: CASSPQVSSSYEQYF. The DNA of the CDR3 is TGTGCCAGCAGCCCACAGGTTTCTAGCTCCTACGAGCAGTACTTC.

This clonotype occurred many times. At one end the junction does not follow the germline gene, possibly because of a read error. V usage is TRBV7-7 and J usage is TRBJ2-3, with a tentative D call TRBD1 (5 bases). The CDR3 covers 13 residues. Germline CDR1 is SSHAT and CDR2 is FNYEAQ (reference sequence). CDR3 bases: TGTGCTAGCAGCTTAGGGGTCGAAGATACGCAGTATTTT. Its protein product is CASSLGVEDTQYF.

CDR3: CASSLDREPYNEQFF. In DNA form, the CDR3 reads TGTGCCAGCAGCCTCGACAGGGAGCCCTACAATGAGCAGTTCTTC. The J gene is TRBJ2-1, the V gene TRBV25-1, with 7 bases fitting TRBD1. Germline V CDR1 and CDR2: MGHDK, SYGVNS. The CDR3 totals 15 residues. J gave up 2 bases and V 6 bases, and 7 bases lay outside the gene matches.

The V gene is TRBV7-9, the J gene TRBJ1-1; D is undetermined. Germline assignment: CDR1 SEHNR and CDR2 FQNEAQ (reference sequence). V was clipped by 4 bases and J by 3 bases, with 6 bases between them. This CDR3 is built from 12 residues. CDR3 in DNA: TGTGCCAGCAGCTCGAGTTACACTGAAGCTTTCTTT. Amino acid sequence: CASSSSYTEAFF.

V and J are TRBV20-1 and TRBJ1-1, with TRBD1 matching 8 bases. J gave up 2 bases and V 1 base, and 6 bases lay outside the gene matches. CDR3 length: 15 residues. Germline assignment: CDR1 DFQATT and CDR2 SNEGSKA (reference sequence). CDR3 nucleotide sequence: TGCAGTGCTAGAGCTGACAGGGGTCTCAACACTGAAGCTTTCTTT. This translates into CSARADRGLNTEAFF.

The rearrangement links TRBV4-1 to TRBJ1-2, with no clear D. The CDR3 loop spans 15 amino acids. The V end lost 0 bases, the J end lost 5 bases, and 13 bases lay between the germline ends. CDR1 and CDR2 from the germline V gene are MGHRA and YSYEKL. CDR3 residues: CASSQDQEGWYGYTF. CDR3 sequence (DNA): TGCGCCAGCAGCCAAGATCAGGAGGGCTGGTATGGCTACACCTTC.